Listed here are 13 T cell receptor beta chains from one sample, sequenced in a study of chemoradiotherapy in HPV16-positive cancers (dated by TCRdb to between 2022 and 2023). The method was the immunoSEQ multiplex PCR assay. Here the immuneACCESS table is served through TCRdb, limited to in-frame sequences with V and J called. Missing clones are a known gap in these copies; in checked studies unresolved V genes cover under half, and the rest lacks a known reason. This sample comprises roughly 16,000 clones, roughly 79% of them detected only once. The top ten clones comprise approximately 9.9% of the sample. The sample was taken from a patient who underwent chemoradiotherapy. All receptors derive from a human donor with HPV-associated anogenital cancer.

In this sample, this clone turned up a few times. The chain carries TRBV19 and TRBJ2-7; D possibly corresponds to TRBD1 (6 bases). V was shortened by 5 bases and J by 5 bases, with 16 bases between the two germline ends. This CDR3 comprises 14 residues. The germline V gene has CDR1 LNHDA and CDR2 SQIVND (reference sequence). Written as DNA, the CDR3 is TGTGCCAGTAGTCGGACAGCCGGAGGAGACGAGCAGTACTTC. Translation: CASSRTAGGDEQYF.

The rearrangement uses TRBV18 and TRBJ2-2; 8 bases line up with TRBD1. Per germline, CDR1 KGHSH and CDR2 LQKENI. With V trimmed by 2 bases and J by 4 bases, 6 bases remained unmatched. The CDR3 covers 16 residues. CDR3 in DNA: TGTGCCAGCTCACCAACAGGACAGGGCCTCACCGGGGAGCTGTTTTTT. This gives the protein CASSPTGQGLTGELFF. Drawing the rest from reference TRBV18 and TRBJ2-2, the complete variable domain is NAGVMQNPRHLVRRRGQEARLRCSPMKGHSHVYWYRQLPEEGLKFMVYLQKENIIDESGMPKERFSAEFPKEGPSILRIQQVVRGDSAAYFCASSPTGQGLTGELFFGEGSRLTVL.

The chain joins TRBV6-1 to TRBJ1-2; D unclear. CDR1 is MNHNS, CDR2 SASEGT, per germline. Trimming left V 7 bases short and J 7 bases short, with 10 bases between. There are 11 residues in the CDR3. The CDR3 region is CASNVGSGYTF. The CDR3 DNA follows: TGTGCCAGCAACGTGGGAAGTGGCTACACCTTC.

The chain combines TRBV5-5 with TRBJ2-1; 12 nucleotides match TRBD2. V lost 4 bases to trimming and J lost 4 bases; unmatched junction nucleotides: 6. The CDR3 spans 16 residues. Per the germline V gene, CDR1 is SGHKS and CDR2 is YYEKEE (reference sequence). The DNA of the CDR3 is TGTGCCAGCAGCAAACCTAGCGGGGGGGTATACAATGAGCAGTTCTTC. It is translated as CASSKPSGGVYNEQFF.

This CDR3 reads CASSFYGDYTF. The CDR3 region has the DNA TGTGCCAGCAGCTTCTACGGGGATTACACCTTC. This rearrangement joins TRBV7-9 to TRBJ1-2; D is unclear. The V and J ends lost 3 bases and 11 bases respectively, with 10 bases between them. Germline CDR1 and CDR2: SEHNR and FQNEAQ (reference sequence). The CDR3 loop spans 11 amino acids.

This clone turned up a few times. The CDR3 sequence: CASRQGQGAQSPLHF. For the CDR3, the DNA is TGTGCCAGCCGTCAAGGACAGGGGGCACAATCACCCCTCCACTTT. The gene calls are TRBV2 and TRBJ1-6, with TRBD1 matching over 11 bases. Trimming took 8 bases from V and 10 from J; bases not matched to a gene: 10. CDR3 size: 15 residues. The V gene's germline CDR1 is SNHLY and CDR2 FYNNEI.

CDR3 protein: CASSFGDREVNIQYF. The CDR3, as DNA: TGTGCCAGCAGCTTCGGGGACAGGGAAGTCAACATTCAGTACTTC. The chain uses TRBV5-6 and TRBJ2-4; 9 bases align to TRBD1. Germline V CDR1 and CDR2: SGHDT, YYEEEE. The CDR3 sequence is 15 residues long. V gave up 2 bases and J gave up 7 bases; unmatched junction bases: 7.

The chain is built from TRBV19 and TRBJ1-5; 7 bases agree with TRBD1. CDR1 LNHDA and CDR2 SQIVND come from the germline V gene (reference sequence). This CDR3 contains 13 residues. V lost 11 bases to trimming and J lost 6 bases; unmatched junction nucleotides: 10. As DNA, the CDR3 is TGTGCCTCAGGGGGGGGGTATCGTCAGCCCCAGCATTTT. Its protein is CASGGGYRQPQHF.

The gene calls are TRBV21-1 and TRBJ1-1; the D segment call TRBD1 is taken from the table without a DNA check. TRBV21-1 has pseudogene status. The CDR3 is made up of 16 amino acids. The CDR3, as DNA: TGTGCCAGCAAAGGGGACAGAACGATAGGGAACACTGAAGCTTTCTTT. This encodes CASKGDRTIGNTEAFF.

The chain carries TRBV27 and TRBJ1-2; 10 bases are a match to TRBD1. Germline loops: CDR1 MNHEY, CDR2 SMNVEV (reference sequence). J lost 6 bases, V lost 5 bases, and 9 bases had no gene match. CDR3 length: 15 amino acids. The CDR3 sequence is CASSPGQGDRNGYTF. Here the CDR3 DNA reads TGTGCCAGCAGTCCCGGACAGGGGGACCGGAATGGCTACACCTTC.

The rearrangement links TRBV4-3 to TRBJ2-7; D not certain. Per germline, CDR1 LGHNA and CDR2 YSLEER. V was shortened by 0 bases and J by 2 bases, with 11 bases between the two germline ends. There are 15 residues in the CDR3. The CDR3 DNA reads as TGCGCCAGCAGCCAAGATCAAGGGCTTACCTACGAGCAGTACTTC. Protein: CASSQDQGLTYEQYF.

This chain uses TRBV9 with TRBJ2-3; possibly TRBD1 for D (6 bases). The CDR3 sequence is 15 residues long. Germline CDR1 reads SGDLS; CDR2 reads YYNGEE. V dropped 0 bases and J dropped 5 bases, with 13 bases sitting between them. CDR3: CASSVGAGTQDTQYF. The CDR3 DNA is TGTGCCAGCAGCGTAGGGGCCGGGACACAAGATACGCAGTATTTT.

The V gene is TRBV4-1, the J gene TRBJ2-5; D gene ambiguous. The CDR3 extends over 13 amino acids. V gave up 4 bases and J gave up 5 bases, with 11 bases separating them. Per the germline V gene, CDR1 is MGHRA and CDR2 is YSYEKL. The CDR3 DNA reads TGCGCCAGCAGCCGGTTGGACCGGGAGACCCAGTACTTC. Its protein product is CASSRLDRETQYF.